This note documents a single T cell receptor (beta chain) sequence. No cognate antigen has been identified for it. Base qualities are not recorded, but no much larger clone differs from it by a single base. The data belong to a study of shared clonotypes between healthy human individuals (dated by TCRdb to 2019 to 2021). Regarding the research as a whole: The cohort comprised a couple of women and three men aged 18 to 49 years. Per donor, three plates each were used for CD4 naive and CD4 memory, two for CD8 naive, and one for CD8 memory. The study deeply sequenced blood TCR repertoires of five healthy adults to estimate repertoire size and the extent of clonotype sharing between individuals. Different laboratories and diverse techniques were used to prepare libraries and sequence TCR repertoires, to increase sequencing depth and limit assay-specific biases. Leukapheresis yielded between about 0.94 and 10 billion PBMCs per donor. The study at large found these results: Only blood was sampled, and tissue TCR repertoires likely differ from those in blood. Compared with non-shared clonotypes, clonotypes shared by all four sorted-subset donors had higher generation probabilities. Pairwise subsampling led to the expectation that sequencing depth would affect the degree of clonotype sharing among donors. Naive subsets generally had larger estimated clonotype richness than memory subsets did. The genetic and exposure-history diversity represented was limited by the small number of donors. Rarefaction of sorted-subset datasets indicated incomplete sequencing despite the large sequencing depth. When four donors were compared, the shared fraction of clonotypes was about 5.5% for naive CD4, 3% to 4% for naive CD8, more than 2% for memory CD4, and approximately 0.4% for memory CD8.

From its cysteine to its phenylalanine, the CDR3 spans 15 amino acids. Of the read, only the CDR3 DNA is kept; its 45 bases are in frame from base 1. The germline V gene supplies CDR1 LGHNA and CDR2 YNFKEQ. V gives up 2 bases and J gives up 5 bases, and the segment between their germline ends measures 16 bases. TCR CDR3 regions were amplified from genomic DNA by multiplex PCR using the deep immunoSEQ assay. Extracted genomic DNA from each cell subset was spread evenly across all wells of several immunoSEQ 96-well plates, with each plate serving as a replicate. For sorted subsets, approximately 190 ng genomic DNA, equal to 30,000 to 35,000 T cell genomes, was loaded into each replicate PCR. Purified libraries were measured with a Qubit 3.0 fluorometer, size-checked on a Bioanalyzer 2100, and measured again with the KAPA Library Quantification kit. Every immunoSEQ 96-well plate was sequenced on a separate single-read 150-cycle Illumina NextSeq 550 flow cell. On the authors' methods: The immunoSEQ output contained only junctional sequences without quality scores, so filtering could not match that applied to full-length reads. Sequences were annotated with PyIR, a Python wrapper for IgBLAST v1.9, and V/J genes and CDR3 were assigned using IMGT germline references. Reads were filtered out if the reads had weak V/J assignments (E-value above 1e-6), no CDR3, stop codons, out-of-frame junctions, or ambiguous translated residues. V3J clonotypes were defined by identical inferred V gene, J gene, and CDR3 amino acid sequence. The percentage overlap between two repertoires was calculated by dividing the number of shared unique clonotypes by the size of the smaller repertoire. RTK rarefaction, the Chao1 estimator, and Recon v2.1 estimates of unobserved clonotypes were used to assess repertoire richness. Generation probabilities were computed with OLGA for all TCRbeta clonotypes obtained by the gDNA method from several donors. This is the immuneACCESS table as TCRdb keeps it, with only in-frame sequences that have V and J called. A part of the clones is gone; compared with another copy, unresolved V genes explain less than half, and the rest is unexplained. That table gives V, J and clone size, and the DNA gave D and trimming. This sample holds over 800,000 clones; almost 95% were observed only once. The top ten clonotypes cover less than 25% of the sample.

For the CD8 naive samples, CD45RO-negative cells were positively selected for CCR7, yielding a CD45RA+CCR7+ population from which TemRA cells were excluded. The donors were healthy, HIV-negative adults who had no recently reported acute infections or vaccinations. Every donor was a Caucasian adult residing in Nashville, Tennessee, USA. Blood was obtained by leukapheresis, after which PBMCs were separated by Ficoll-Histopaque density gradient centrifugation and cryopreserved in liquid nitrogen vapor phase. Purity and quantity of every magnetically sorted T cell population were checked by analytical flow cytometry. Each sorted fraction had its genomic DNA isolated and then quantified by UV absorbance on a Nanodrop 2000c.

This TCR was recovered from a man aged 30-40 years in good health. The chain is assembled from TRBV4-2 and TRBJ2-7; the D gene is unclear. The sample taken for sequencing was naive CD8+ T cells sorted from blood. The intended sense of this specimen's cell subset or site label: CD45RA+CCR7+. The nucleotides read TGTGCCAGCAGCCAACGACTCTCTGTGGCCCACGAGCAGTACTTC. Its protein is CASSQRLSVAHEQYF.